The 14 T cell receptor beta chains given below trace back to one sample, sequenced in a study of cytomegalovirus exposure and HLA in healthy donors. This PCR relied on a set of 60 Vbeta primers and 13 Jbeta primers. TCRdb's table, derived via immunoSEQ multiplex PCR, lists solely in-frame clones and lacks some. The sample lists roughly 150,000 clones, 70% to 85% seen once, with approximately 1.5% in the top ten. Source material: PBMCs. These TCRs come from a male donor in good health and CMV-seronegative.

This chain joins TRBV9 and TRBJ2-5, with 10 bases identical to TRBD2. This CDR3 has 14 residues. After removal of 3 bases from V and 8 bases from J, the junction contained 7 bases not matched to a gene. The germline V gene has CDR1 SGDLS and CDR2 YYNGEE. CDR3 sequence: CASSELAGKGTQYF. The CDR3 DNA follows: TGTGCCAGCAGCGAACTAGCGGGAAAAGGAACCCAGTACTTC.

The genes are TRBV11-1 and TRBJ1-1; D ambiguous. Trimming cost V 5 bases and J 10 bases, with 20 bases left between them. CDR1 SGHAT and CDR2 FQDESV come from the germline V gene (reference sequence). The CDR3 length is 14 residues. Here the CDR3 reads CASSGNDGEPGAFF. For the CDR3, the DNA is TGTGCCAGCAGCGGAAATGATGGGGAGCCGGGAGCTTTCTTT.

The V call is TRBV6-5, the J call TRBJ2-7, with 9 bases aligning to TRBD1. CDR3 size: 14 residues. Germline lookup yields CDR1 MNHEY and CDR2 SVGAGI. The junction had 6 bases not matched to a gene; V was cut back by 5 bases and J by 4 bases. For the CDR3, the DNA is TGTGCCAGCAGTGCCGGGACAGGGTCTTACGAGCAGTACTTC. It is translated as CASSAGTGSYEQYF.

This clone has just one count. The chain combines TRBV7-3 with TRBJ1-1, with TRBD1 as a possible D gene (5 bases). The germline V gene encodes CDR1 SGHTA and CDR2 FQGTGA. CDR3 length: 14 residues. V shed 4 bases and J shed 4 bases, with 13 bases lying between them. The CDR3: CASSSGPGGTEAFF. The CDR3 nucleotides read TGTGCCAGCAGCTCTGGCCCCGGGGGCACTGAAGCTTTCTTT.

This clone was detected a few times. This sequence joins TRBV25-1 and TRBJ1-1, with a weak D call TRBD1 (6 bases). Trimming took off 6 bases at V and 2 bases at J, with 16 bases between the two ends. The CDR3 contains 15 residues. The V gene's germline CDR1 is MGHDK and CDR2 SYGVNS. CDR3 sequence reads: CASRTGQLANTEAFF. CDR3 DNA sequence: TGTGCCAGCAGGACCGGACAGTTAGCAAACACTGAAGCTTTCTTT.

This clone was counted only a few times. The chain recombines TRBV15 with TRBJ2-7, with D unclear. CDR3 length equals 14 residues. Germline CDR1 LNHNV, CDR2 YYDKDF (reference sequence). V lost 0 bases and J lost 3, with 9 bases in between. The CDR3 nucleotides read TGTGCCACCAGCAGAGATCGGTCGAGCTACGAGCAGTACTTC. Translation gives CATSRDRSSYEQYF. Complete variable domain (other parts from reference TRBV15 and TRBJ2-7): DAMVIQNPRYQVTQFGKPVTLSCSQTLNHNVMYWYQQKSSQAPKLLFHYYDKDFNNEADTPDNFQSRRPNTSFCFLDIRSPGLGDTAMYLCATSRDRSSYEQYFGPGTRLTVT.

This chain uses TRBV30 with TRBJ1-4; TRBD1 aligns across 8 bases. Germline assignment: CDR1 GTSNPN and CDR2 SVGIG (reference sequence). The CDR3 is made up of 17 amino acids. V was pared by 4 bases and J by 3 bases, with 13 bases of the junction left unmatched. The CDR3, as DNA: TGTGCCTGGACCACAGAGACAGGGGAGGTCGCTAATGAAAAACTGTTTTTT. Translated: CAWTTETGEVANEKLFF.

The chain couples TRBV9 to TRBJ1-4; D not resolved. The V end lost 4 bases, the J end lost 8 bases, and 18 bases lay between the germline ends. Germline V gene sequence: CDR1 SGDLS, CDR2 YYNGEE. The CDR3 sequence is 15 residues long. CDR3 nucleotides: TGTGCCAGCAGCCCAGTCGGGGAGTCTGGCGAAAAACTGTTTTTT. It yields the protein CASSPVGESGEKLFF.

The V gene is TRBV6-5, the J gene TRBJ2-1; weak D call: TRBD2 (6 bases). The CDR3 is made up of 15 amino acids. The germline gives CDR1 MNHEY, CDR2 SVGAGI. V lost 10 bases and J 2 bases, leaving 18 bases between the germline ends. CDR3 sequence: CATTPGSMPYNEQFF. CDR3 sequence (DNA): TGTGCCACCACTCCCGGGAGCATGCCCTACAATGAGCAGTTCTTC.

V gene TRBV5-1 combines with J gene TRBJ1-4, with 8 bases aligning to TRBD1. The V segment lost 1 base and the J segment 4 bases; nucleotides outside the gene matches: 9. The CDR3 totals 17 residues. Germline loops: CDR1 SGHRS, CDR2 YFSETQ. Here the CDR3 DNA reads TGCGCCAGCAGCTTGAGGGGAGGTGGACAGGGTAATGAAAAACTGTTTTTT. Amino acids: CASSLRGGGQGNEKLFF.

The table lists this clone with a few counts. The chain has TRBV15 and TRBJ2-5; D uncertain. Between the trimmed V and J ends, which lost 4 bases and 5 bases, there was a span of 5 bases. CDR3 length: 11 amino acids. From germline, CDR1 is LNHNV and CDR2 YYDKDF (reference sequence). The CDR3 region is CATSTRETQYF. In DNA, the CDR3 is TGTGCCACCAGCACCCGGGAGACCCAGTACTTC. The variable domain in full, completed from reference TRBV15 and TRBJ2-5, reads DAMVIQNPRYQVTQFGKPVTLSCSQTLNHNVMYWYQQKSSQAPKLLFHYYDKDFNNEADTPDNFQSRRPNTSFCFLDIRSPGLGDTAMYLCATSTRETQYFGPGTRLLVL.

The chain joins TRBV5-1 to TRBJ1-2; D is unresolved. V was shortened by 5 bases and J by 5 bases, with 13 bases between the two germline ends. Germline V gives CDR1 SGHRS, CDR2 YFSETQ. The CDR3 runs 13 residues. CDR3 DNA sequence: TGCGCCAGCAGGCCCTTGGGAGAATATGGCTACACCTTC. Amino acid sequence: CASRPLGEYGYTF.

The rearrangement uses TRBV6-5 and TRBJ2-7; 9 nucleotides match TRBD1. The germline V gene encodes CDR1 MNHEY and CDR2 SVGAGI. The CDR3 sequence is 15 residues long. V was pared by 6 bases and J by 3 bases, with 9 bases of the junction left unmatched. This CDR3 is CASSPTGQGLYEQYF. The CDR3 DNA sequence: TGTGCCAGCAGCCCTACGGGACAGGGACTCTACGAGCAGTACTTC.

The chain carries TRBV7-2 and TRBJ2-7; 8 bases align to TRBD2. This CDR3 region has 13 residues. The V gene end was trimmed by 5 bases and the J gene end by 6 bases; junction bases not matched to a gene: 6. Germline CDR1 reads SGHTA; CDR2 reads FQGNSA. CDR3 amino acids: CASSPRLAFEQYF. The DNA for the CDR3 is TGTGCCAGCAGCCCCCGACTAGCGTTCGAGCAGTACTTC. The full variable domain, with the rest looked up from reference TRBV7-2 and TRBJ2-7, is GAGVSQSPSNKVTEKGKDVELRCDPISGHTALYWYRQSLGQGLEFLIYFQGNSAPDKSGLPSDRFSAERTGGSVSTLTIQRTQQEDSAVYLCASSPRLAFEQYFGPGTRLTVT.